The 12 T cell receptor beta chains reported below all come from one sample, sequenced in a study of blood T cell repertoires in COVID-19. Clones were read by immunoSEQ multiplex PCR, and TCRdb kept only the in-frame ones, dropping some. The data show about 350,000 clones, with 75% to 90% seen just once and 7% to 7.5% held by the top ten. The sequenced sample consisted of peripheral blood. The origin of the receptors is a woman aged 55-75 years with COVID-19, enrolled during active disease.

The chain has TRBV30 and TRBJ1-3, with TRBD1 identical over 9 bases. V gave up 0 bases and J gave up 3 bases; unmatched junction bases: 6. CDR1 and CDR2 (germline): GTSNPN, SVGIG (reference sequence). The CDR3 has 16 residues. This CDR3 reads CAWSVVTGGFGNTIYF. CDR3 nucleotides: TGTGCCTGGAGTGTAGTGACAGGGGGTTTTGGAAACACCATATATTTT.

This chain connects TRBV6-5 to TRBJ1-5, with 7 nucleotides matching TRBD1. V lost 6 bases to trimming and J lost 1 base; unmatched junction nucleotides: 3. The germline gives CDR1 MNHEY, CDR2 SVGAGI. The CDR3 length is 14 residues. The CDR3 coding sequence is TGTGCCAGCAGGACAGGGTCGAGCAATCAGCCCCAGCATTTT. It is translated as CASRTGSSNQPQHF.

The CDR3 region is CASSEAARRRGGRETQYF. The DNA for the CDR3 is TGTGCCAGCAGTGAAGCAGCCCGGCGGAGGGGAGGTCGAGAGACCCAGTACTTC. The rearrangement joins TRBV6-1 to TRBJ2-5; D is perhaps TRBD2 (6 bases). The CDR3 loop spans 18 amino acids. The ends were cut back, 0 bases at V and 4 bases at J, with 21 bases in the middle. Germline lookup yields CDR1 MNHNS and CDR2 SASEGT.

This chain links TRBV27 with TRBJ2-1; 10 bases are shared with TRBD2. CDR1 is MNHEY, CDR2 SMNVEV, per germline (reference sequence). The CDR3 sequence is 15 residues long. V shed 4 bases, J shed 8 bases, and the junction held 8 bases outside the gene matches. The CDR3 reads CASSSRVAGGDEQFF. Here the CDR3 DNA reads TGTGCCAGCAGTTCCCGGGTAGCGGGGGGCGATGAGCAGTTCTTC.

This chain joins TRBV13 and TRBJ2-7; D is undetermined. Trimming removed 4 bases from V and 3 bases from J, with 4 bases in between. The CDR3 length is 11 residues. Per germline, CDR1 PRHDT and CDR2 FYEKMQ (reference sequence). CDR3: CASSSRYEQYF. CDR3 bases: TGTGCCAGCAGCTCCCGCTACGAGCAGTACTTC. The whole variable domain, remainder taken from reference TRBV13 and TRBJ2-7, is AAGVIQSPRHLIKEKRETATLKCYPIPRHDTVYWYQQGPGQDPQFLISFYEKMQSDKGSIPDRFSAQQFSDYHSELNMSSLELGDSALYFCASSSRYEQYFGPGTRLTVT.

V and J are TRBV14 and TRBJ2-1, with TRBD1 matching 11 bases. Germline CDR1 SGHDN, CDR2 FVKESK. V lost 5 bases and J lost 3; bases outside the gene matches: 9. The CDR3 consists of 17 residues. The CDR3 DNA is TGTGCCAGCAGCTACCTACCGGGACAGGGGGACTACAATGAGCAGTTCTTC. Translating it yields CASSYLPGQGDYNEQFF.

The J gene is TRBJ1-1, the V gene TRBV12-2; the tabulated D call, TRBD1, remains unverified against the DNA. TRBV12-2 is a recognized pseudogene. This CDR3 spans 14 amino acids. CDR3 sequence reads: CASRRGQMNTEAFF. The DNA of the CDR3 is TGTGCAAGTCGCCGCGGACAGATGAACACTGAAGCTTTCTTT.

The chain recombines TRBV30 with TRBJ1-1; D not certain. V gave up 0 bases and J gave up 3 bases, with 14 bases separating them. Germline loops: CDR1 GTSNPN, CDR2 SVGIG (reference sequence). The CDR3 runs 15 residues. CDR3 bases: TGTGCCTGGAGTGTAGATGTCCTTCGGGACACTGAAGCTTTCTTT. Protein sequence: CAWSVDVLRDTEAFF.

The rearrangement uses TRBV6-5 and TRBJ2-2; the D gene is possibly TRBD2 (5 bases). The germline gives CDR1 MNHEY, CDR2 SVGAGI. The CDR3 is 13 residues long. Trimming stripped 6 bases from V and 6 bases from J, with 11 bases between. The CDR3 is CASRRVVSGELFF. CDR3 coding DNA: TGTGCCAGCAGGAGGGTGGTTTCCGGGGAGCTGTTTTTT.

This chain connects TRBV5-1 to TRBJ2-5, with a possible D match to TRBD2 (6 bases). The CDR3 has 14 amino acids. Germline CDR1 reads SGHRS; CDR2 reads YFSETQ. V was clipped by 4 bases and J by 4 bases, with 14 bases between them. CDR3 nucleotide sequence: TGCGCCAGCAGCCGGGACCAGGGACTAGAGACCCAGTACTTC. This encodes CASSRDQGLETQYF.

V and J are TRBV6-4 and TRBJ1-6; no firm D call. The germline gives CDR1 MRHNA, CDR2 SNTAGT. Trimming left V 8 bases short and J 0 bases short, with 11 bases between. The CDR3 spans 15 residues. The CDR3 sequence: CASGLFVSYNSPLHF. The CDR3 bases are TGTGCCAGCGGGCTATTCGTCTCCTATAATTCACCCCTCCACTTT.

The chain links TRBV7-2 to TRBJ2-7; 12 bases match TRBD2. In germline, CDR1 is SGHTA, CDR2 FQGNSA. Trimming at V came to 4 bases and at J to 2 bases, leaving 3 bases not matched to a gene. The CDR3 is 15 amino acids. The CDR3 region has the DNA TGTGCCAGCAGCTGGTCTAGCGGGGGGGCCTACGAGCAGTACTTC. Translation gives CASSWSSGGAYEQYF.